The T cell receptor (beta chain) described here comes from a study of beta chain features in type 1 diabetes. Whole-study context: Examination covered under 110 million sorted cells spanning all samples.

Cells sorted by CD45RO/CCR7/CD25/CD127/CD95/CD27 comprised CD4+ naive, central memory, regulatory and stem cell-like memory cells. Expressed TCRB transcripts were sequenced after all isolated RNA was converted to cDNA. Sequenced by immunoSEQ multiplex PCR; TCRdb stores in-frame clones only, minus some. The sample holds 250,000 to 300,000 clones, roughly 8% seen once. Study-level results: Comparison showed that naive, central memory and Treg TCRB repertoires appeared more similar among patients than among healthy donors.

This clone was picked up many times. Its antigen is not identified. Between the trimmed V and J ends, which lost 1 base and 4 bases, there was a span of 12 bases. The CDR3 spans 15 residues. CDR1 and CDR2 (germline): LGHNA, YNFKEQ. The TCR comes from a young woman in good health. The V gene is TRBV4-2, the J gene TRBJ2-3, with D unclear. The sample comprised central memory CD4+ T cells from blood. The CDR3 sequence: CASSQGLGSADTQYF. The CDR3 nucleotides are TGTGCCAGCAGCCAAGGACTGGGCAGCGCAGATACGCAGTATTTT.